The rows below give T cell receptor beta chains drawn from one sample of a study of post-analysis software for immune sequencing data. From the PCR reads, TCRdb called clonotypes with MiXCR, one entry per CDR3 protein. The repertoire includes about half a million distinct CDR3 sequences, 30% to 40% of them detected once, and 5% to 6% sits in the top ten. The sample comprised blood. The receptors stem from a girl under 18 with multiple sclerosis. The CDR3 runs from the conserved cysteine through the conserved F or W.

TRBJ2-5 | TRBV20-1 | CSAKGFQETQYF
TRBJ2-2 | TRBV3-1 | CASSQLGGGGTGELFF
TRBJ2-7 | TRBV18 | CASSPRTSGGSYEQYF
TRBJ1-1 | TRBV20-1 | CSAKEGVREAFF
TRBJ2-1 | TRBV9 | CASKRGTNEQFF
. | TRBV7-8 | CASSLTRGLAQETQYF
TRBJ2-3 | TRBV4-2 | CASSQDPLAGVSDTQYF
TRBJ2-7 | TRBV16 | CASSQGTGNEQYF
. | TRBV11-2 | CASSLEGTNGETQYF
TRBJ2-2 | TRBV20-1 | CSAATGAIDGELFF
TRBJ2-1 | TRBV10-3 | CAISESFSGGGNNEQFF
TRBJ2-5 | TRBV20-1 | CSAGRSVQETQYF
TRBJ2-7 | TRBV6-1 | CASMTGTDYEQYF
TRBJ2-7 | TRBV28 | CASSDTYEQYF
TRBJ2-1 | TRBV29-1 | CSAYYSDNEQFF
TRBJ2-1 | TRBV7-9 | CASRRRGGDEQFF
TRBJ2-7 | TRBV10-2 | CASSGGNEQYF
TRBJ2-7 | TRBV7-9 | CASSYRFWTIGQYF
TRBJ1-1 | TRBV20-1 | CSARSSPGLPQGEAFF
TRBJ2-1 | TRBV20-1 | CSAPTRAYNEQFF
TRBJ2-1 | TRBV6-1 | CASIAKATGQGVEQFF
TRBJ1-6 | TRBV2 | CARSPDSSSYNSPLHF
TRBJ2-5 | TRBV12-3/TRBV12-4 | CASSSLAGGKQETQYF
TRBJ2-4 | TRBV11-2 | CASSSLQGAKNIQYF
TRBJ2-5 | TRBV2 | CASSVGVEETQYF
TRBJ2-6 | TRBV6-1 | CASSTNQGNGANVLTF
TRBJ2-3 | TRBV27 | CASSRTSGTSTDTQYF
TRBJ2-7 | TRBV11-2 | CASSLGGVGFYEQYF